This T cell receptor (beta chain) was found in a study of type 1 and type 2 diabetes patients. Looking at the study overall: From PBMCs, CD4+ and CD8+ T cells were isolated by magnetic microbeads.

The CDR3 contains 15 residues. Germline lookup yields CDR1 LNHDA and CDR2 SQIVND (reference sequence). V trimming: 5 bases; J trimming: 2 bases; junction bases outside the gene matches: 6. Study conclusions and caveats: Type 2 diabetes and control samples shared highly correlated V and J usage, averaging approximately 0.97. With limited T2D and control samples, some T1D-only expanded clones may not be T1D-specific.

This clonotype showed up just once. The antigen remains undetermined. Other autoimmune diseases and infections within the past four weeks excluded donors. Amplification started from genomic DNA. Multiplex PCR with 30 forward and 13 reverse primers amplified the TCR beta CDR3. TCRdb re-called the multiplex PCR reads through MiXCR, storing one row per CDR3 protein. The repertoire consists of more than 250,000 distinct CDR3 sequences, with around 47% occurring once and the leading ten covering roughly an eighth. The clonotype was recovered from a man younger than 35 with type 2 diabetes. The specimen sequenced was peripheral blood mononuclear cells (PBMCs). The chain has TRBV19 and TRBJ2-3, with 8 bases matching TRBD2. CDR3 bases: TGTGCCAGTAGTGGGGGAGCGGGAGTCACAGATACGCAGTATTTT. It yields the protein CASSGGAGVTDTQYF.